Given below is one T cell receptor (beta chain) in context. The germline V gene encodes CDR1 MNHNY and CDR2 SVGAGI (reference sequence). The CDR3 consists of 12 residues. V was cut by 6 bases and J by 4 bases, with 9 bases left in between. The sample belongs to a study of PD-1 blockade in classical Hodgkin lymphoma. All the patients suffered relapse after autologous stem cell transplantation, and brentuximab vedotin exposure differed. Profiling relied on immunoSEQ multiplex PCR, and the TCRdb table lists in-frame clones only, not all of them. The table has approximately 98,000 clones, 89% seen once. The chain is built from TRBV6-6 and TRBJ1-1, with a possible D match to TRBD1 (5 bases). Sequenced here: peripheral blood mononuclear cells (PBMCs), sampled before the second cycle of nivolumab. The clonotype comes from a human donor with classical Hodgkin lymphoma. CDR3 loop: CASSPDSTEAFF. For the CDR3, the DNA is TGTGCCAGCAGCCCTGACAGCACTGAAGCTTTCTTT.